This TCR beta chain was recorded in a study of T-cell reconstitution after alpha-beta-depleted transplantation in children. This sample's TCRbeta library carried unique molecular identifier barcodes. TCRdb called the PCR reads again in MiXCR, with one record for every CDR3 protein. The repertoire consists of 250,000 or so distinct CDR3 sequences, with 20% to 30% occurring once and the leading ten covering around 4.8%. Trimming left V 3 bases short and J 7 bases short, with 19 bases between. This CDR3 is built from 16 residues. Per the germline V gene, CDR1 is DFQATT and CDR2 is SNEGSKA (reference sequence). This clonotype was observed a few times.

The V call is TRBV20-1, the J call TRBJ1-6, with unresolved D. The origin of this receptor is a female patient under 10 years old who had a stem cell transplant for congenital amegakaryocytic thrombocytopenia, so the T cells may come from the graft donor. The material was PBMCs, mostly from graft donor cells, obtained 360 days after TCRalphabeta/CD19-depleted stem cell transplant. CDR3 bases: TGCAGTGCTAGGGCAGACTGGCCTTTTGGCAATTCACCCCTCCACTTT. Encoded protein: CSARADWPFGNSPLHF.